This T cell receptor (beta chain) was obtained from a study of blood T cell repertoires in COVID-19. Study context: Acute-phase and convalescent COVID-19 samples originated in the United States, Italy and Spain.

Profiling relied on immunoSEQ multiplex PCR, and the TCRdb table lists in-frame clones only, not all of them. The sample records fewer than 35,000 clones, about 85% being singletons. The CDR3 consists of 11 residues. Germline CDR1 reads SQVTM; CDR2 reads ANQGSEA. V was clipped by 7 bases and J by 5 bases; unmatched bases: 3. The specimen was peripheral blood. The rearrangement links TRBV29-1 to TRBJ2-5, with 8 bases that match TRBD2. This TCR was recovered from a man in his forties or fifties with active or convalescent COVID-19. The DNA for the CDR3 is TGCAGCGCGGGGGGGCGGGAGACCCAGTACTTC. Translating gives CSAGGRETQYF.